This T cell receptor (beta chain) is from a study of T-cell memory formation after mild COVID-19. Libraries for TCRalpha and TCRbeta carried sample barcodes and unique molecular identifiers via 5'RACE. TCRdb called the 5' RACE reads again in MiXCR, with one record for every CDR3 protein. Counted here are 250,000 or so distinct CDR3 sequences, under 20% occurring once; the ten biggest clones make up 20% to 25%. CDR3 length equals 19 residues. CDR1 is MDHEN, CDR2 SYDVKM, per germline. With 7 bases clipped from V and 1 base from J, the junction kept 14 bases outside the gene matches. This clonotype was seen just once. Its antigen is not known. Findings and caveats of the study: Second-wave clones with a day 37 peak had unconfirmed SARS-CoV-2 specificity. While clones contracting from day 15 to 85 were balanced between CD4 and CD8, later expanders leaned CD4+.

The clonotype comes from a man between 18 and 29 years old who had mild COVID-19 (a few samples of this study predate the infection). Cell type and time point are not known. The sample taken for sequencing was PBMCs or a T cell subset sorted from them (not recorded which). V is TRBV28 and J is TRBJ2-3; 13 bases fit TRBD2. The CDR3 region is CASNSAGSGTSGGTDTQYF. DNA of the CDR3: TGTGCCAGCAACTCGGCGGGGTCGGGGACTAGCGGGGGCACAGATACGCAGTATTTT.